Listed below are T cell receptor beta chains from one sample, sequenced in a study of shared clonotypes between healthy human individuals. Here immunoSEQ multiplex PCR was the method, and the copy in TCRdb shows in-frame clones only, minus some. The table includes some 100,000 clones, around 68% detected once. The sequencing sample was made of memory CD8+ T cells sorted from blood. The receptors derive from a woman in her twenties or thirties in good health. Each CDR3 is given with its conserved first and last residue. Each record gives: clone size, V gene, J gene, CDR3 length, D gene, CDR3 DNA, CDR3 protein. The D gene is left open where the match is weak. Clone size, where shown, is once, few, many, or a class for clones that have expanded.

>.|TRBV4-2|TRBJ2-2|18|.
TGTGCCAGCAGCAATGGGCCGGAAGAACCTACGAACACCGGGGAGCTGTTTTTT
CASSNGPEEPTNTGELFF
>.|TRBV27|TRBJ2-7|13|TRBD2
TGTGCCAGCAGTTTTGGAGCGGGGTACGAGCAGTACTTC
CASSFGAGYEQYF
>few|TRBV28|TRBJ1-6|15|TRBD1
TGTGCCAGCAGTAACAACCGGGACAGTTCCTCACCCCTCCACTTT
CASSNNRDSSSPLHF
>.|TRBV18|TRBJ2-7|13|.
TGTGCCAGCTCACCACGGGGGGCTGGCGAGCAGTACTTC
CASSPRGAGEQYF
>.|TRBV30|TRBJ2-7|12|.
TGTGCCTGGAGTTCAGATTTGTACGAGCAGTACTTC
CAWSSDLYEQYF
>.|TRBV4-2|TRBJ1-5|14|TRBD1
TGTGCCAGCAGCCAAGGAACAGGGGCCCAGCCCCAGCATTTT
CASSQGTGAQPQHF
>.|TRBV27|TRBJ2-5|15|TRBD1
TGTGCCAGCAGTTCACAGATAGGACAGGGGTCGACCCAGTACTTC
CASSSQIGQGSTQYF
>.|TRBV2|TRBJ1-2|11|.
TGTGCCAGCGCAGGGATCGTTGGCTACACCTTC
CASAGIVGYTF
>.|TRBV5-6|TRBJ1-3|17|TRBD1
TGTGCCAGCAGCAATAAAAGGGGGCCCGGGCCTGGAAACACCATATATTTT
CASSNKRGPGPGNTIYF
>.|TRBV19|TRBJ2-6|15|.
TGTGCCAGTAGTATAGCAGGGGTTGGGGCCAACGTCCTGACTTTC
CASSIAGVGANVLTF
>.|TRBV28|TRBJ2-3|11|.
TGTGCCAGCAGTCATGGGACCCCGCAGTATTTT
CASSHGTPQYF
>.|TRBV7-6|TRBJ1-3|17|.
TGTGCCAGCAGCTTTCTCGCCAGGGGAGACTCTGGAAACACCATATATTTT
CASSFLARGDSGNTIYF
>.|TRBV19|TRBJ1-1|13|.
TGTGCCAGTAGTATTGGTGATAACACTGAAGCTTTCTTT
CASSIGDNTEAFF
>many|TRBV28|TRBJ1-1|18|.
TGTGCCAGCAGTTCAATAAGAGCCTCCAGCCAGGGAGGGACTGAAGCTTTCTTT
CASSSIRASSQGGTEAFF
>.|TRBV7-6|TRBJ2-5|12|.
TGTGCCAGCAGCTTAGTTGCGGAGACCCAGTACTTC
CASSLVAETQYF
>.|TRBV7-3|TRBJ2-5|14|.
TGTGCCAGCAGCTTAAACGGAGGGAAAGAGACCCAGTACTTC
CASSLNGGKETQYF
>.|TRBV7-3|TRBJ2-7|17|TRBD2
TGTGCCAGCAGCGAAGGGGCCCCGGGACTAGGAACCTACGAGCAGTACTTC
CASSEGAPGLGTYEQYF
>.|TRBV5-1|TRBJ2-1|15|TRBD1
TGCGCCAGCAGCCCGGGGGACAGGGATTACAATGAGCAGTTCTTC
CASSPGDRDYNEQFF
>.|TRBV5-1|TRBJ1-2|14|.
TGCGCCAGCAGCTTGTGGGAAACTAACTATGGCTACACCTTC
CASSLWETNYGYTF
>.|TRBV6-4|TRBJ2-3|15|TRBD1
TGTGCCAGCACCCCGACAGGGGGTGAGGCAGATACGCAGTATTTT
CASTPTGGEADTQYF
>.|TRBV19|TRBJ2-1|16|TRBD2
TGTGCCAGTAGTCTGCTAGCGGGAGCCTCTTTGAATGAGCAGTTCTTC
CASSLLAGASLNEQFF
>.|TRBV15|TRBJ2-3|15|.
TGTGCCACCAGCACCCATGGACCCCCAAGGGATACGCAGTATTTT
CATSTHGPPRDTQYF
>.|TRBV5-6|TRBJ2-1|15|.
TGTGCCAGCAGCTTTGGCGGAGGTACTAACAATGAGCAGTTCTTC
CASSFGGGTNNEQFF
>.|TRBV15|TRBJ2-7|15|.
TGTGCCACCAGCAGAGATCTGGACACCCCCTACGAGCAGTACTTC
CATSRDLDTPYEQYF
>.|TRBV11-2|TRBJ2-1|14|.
TGTGCCAGCAGCGTCAGACTAGGGTCCAATGAGCAGTTCTTC
CASSVRLGSNEQFF
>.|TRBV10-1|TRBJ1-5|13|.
TGCGCCAGCAGTGAGACGACGGGGCAGCCCCAGCATTTT
CASSETTGQPQHF
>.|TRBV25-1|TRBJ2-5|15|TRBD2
TGTGCCAGCAGGACTAGCGGGAAGGCCCAAGAGACCCAGTACTTC
CASRTSGKAQETQYF
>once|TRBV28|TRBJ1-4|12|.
TGTGCCAGCGCATTTTTCGATGAAAAACTGTTTTTT
CASAFFDEKLFF
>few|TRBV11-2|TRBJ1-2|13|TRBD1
TGTGCCAGCAGCTTAGGGACAGGGGTAGGCTACACCTTC
CASSLGTGVGYTF
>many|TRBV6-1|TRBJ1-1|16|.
TGTGCCAGCAGTGAAGAGGAAGGAGGGGGGAACACTGAAGCTTTCTTT
CASSEEEGGGNTEAFF
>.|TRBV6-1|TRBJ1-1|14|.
TGTGCCAGCCAGGTAGGGGGGCTTGGCACTGAAGCTTTCTTT
CASQVGGLGTEAFF
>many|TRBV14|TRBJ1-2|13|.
TGTGCCAGCAGCCAAGCAGGTGTCTATGGCTACACCTTC
CASSQAGVYGYTF
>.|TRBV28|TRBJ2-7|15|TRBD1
TGTGCCAGCAGGTCTTGGGGACAGGGGCGTTACGAGCAGTACTTC
CASRSWGQGRYEQYF
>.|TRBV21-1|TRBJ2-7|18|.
TGTGCCAGCAGCAAAGCGGTAAATAGTTCTCTTGCGGCGGGGGGGCAGTACTTC
CASSKAVNSSLAAGGQYF
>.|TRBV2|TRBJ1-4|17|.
TGTGCCAGCAGTGAAGCCGTCTGGTATGGTGGGAATGAAAAACTGTTTTTT
CASSEAVWYGGNEKLFF
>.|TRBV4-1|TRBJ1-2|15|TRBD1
TGCGCCAGCAGCCAAGCCCGGGACAGGGGATATGGCTACACCTTC
CASSQARDRGYGYTF
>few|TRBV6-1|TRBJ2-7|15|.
TGTGCCAGCAGTGATTTTCGGGGCGGCCCGGGGGAGCAGTACTTC
CASSDFRGGPGEQYF
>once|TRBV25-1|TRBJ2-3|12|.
TGTGCCAGCAGAGGGATCAGGGATACGCAGTATTTT
CASRGIRDTQYF
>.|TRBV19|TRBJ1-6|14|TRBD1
TGTGCCAGTAGTTTGGACAGGGGGCATTCACCCCTCCACTTT
CASSLDRGHSPLHF
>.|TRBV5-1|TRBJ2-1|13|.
TGCGCCAGCAGCTTGGTAGGATACAATGAGCAGTTCTTC
CASSLVGYNEQFF
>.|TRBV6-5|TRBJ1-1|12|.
TGTGCCAGCGGGTCTATGAACACTGAAGCTTTCTTT
CASGSMNTEAFF
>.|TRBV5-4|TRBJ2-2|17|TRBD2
TGTGCCAGCAGCTTAGGGCTAGCGGGAGGAAACACCGGGGAGCTGTTTTTT
CASSLGLAGGNTGELFF
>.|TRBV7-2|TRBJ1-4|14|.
TGTGCCAGCAGCCTAGGACGGACTAATGAAAAACTGTTTTTT
CASSLGRTNEKLFF
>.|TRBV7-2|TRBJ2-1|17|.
TGTGCCAGCAGCTTAGAGTCGACGTGGCCAGGGCATCGGGAGCAGTTCTTC
CASSLESTWPGHREQFF
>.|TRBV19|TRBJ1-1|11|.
TGTGCCATCATGAGAGACACTGAAGCTTTCTTT
CAIMRDTEAFF
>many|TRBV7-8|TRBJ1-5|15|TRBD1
TGTGCCAGCAGCTCGACAGGGTCAGGCAATCAGCCCCAGCATTTT
CASSSTGSGNQPQHF
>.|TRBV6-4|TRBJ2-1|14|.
TGTGCCAGCAGTGACGGGGACAACCGGGGGGAGCAGTTCTTC
CASSDGDNRGEQFF
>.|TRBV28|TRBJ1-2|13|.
TGTGCCAGCAGTTTTATGCCTGCATTTGGCTACACCTTC
CASSFMPAFGYTF
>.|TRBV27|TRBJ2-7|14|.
TGTGCCAGCATGGGCGACATAGGTGTTGGGGAGCAGTACTTC
CASMGDIGVGEQYF
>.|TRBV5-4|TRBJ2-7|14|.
TGTGCCAGCAGCTTAGGGCTAGCGAACTACGAGCAGTACTTC
CASSLGLANYEQYF
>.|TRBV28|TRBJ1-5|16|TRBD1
TGTGCCAGCAGTACACACCTAACAGGGGGCTATCAGCCCCAGCATTTT
CASSTHLTGGYQPQHF
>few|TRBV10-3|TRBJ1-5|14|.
TGTGCCATCAGTGATGGGCAGTACAATCAGCCCCAGCATTTT
CAISDGQYNQPQHF
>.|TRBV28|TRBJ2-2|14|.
TGTGCCAGCAGTAAGGGGGATAACACCGGGGAGCTGTTTTTT
CASSKGDNTGELFF
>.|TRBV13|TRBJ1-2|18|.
TGTGCCAGCAGCCCACTACCTGGACCCCTGGCCGACCATGGGGGCTACACCTTC
CASSPLPGPLADHGGYTF